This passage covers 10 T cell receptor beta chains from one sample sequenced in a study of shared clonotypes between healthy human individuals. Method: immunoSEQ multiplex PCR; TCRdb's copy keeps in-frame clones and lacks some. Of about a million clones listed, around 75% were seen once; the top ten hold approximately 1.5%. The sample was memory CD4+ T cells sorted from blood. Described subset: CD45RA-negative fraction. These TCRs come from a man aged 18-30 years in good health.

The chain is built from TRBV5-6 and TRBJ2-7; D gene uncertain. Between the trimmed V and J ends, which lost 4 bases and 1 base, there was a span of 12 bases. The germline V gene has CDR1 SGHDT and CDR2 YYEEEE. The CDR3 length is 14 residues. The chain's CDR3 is CASSRVWSSYEQYF. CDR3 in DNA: TGTGCCAGCAGCCGTGTCTGGAGTTCCTACGAGCAGTACTTC.

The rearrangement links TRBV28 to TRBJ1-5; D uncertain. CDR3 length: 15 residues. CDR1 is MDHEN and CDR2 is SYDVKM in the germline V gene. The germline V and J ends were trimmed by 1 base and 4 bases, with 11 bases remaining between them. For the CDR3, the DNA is TGTGCCAGCAGTTTATCCGGGCAAGGGAATCAGCCCCAGCATTTT. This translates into CASSLSGQGNQPQHF.

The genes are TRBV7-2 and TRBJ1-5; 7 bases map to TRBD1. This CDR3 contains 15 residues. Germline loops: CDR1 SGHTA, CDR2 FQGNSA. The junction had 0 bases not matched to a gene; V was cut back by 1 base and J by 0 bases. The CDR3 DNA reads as TGTGCCAGCAGCTTAGAGGGGGCTAGCAATCAGCCCCAGCATTTT. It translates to CASSLEGASNQPQHF.

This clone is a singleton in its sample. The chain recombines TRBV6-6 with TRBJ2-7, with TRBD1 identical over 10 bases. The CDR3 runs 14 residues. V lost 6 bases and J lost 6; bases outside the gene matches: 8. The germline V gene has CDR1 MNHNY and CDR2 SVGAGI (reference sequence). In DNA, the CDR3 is TGTGCCAGCAGCCGACAGGGGGCTTTGATCGAGCAGTACTTC. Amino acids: CASSRQGALIEQYF.

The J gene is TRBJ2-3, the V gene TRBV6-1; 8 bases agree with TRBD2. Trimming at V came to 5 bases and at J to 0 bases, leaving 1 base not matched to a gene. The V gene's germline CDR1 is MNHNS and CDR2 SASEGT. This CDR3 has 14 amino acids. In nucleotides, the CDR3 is TGTGCCAGCAGTAGCGGGAGAAGCACAGATACGCAGTATTTT. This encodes CASSSGRSTDTQYF.

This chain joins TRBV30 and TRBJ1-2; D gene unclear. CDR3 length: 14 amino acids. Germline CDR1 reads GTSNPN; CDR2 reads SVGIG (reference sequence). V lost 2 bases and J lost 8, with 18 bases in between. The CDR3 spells CAWSHGSSTDGYTF. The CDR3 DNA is TGTGCCTGGAGTCATGGCAGTTCCACGGACGGCTACACCTTC.

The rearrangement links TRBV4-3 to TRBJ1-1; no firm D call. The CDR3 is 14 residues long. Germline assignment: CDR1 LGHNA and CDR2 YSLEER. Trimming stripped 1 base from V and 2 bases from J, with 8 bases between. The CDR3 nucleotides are TGCGCCAGCAGCCAAGTGTGGGCTAACACTGAAGCTTTCTTT. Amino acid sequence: CASSQVWANTEAFF.

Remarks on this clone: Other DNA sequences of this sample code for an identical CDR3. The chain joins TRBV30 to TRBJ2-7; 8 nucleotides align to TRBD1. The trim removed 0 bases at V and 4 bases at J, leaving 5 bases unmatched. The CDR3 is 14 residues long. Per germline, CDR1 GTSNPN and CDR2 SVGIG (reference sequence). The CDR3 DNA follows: TGTGCCTGGAGTGTGGGGCAGGGGGCGTACGAGCAGTACTTC. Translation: CAWSVGQGAYEQYF.

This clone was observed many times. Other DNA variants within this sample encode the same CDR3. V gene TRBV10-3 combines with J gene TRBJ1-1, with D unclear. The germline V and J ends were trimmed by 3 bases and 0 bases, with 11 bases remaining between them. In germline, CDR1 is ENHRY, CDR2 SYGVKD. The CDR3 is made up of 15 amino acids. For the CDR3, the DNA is TGTGCCATCAGTGAAGGCGGCCTTATGAACACTGAAGCTTTCTTT. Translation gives CAISEGGLMNTEAFF.

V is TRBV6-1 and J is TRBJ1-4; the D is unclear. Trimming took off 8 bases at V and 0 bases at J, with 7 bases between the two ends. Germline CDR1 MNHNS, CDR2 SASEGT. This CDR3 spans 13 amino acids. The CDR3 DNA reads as TGTGCCAGCCTACGAACAACTAATGAAAAACTGTTTTTT. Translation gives CASLRTTNEKLFF.